This T cell receptor (beta chain) is drawn from a study of PD-L1 blockade in urothelial cancer. Study details: Analysis of blood occurred 3 weeks (second dose) and 6 weeks after treatment start.

The CDR3 spans 14 residues. Trimming shortened V by 8 bases and J by 1 base, and 15 bases separated the two germline ends. Germline CDR1 SGHNT, CDR2 YYREEE (reference sequence). The time point is: peripheral blood 6 weeks after treatment start. Synthetic TCR analog templates were spiked into all PCRs individually. The assay was immunoSEQ multiplex PCR, and TCRdb's table has in-frame clones only and misses some. The table lists around 100,000 clones, under 95% of them singletons. The TCR was taken from a man in his 60s with urothelial cancer. The chain recombines TRBV5-4 with TRBJ1-1; D not resolved. Source: PBMCs, taken around atezolizumab (anti-PD-L1) treatment. CDR3 sequence (DNA): TGTGCCAGTCACCTGCGAGAGGCGAACACTGAAGCTTTCTTT. This gives the protein CASHLREANTEAFF. The entire variable domain, with the rest obtained from reference TRBV5-4 and TRBJ1-1, is as follows: ETGVTQSPTHLIKTRGQQVTLRCSSQSGHNTVSWYQQALGQGPQFIFQYYREEENGRGNFPPRFSGLQFPNYSSELNVNALELDDSALYLCASHLREANTEAFFGQGTRLTVV.